A selection of T cell receptor beta chains follows, all from one sample in a study of regulatory T cells in long-lasting Graves disease. TCRdb recomputed calls from the multiplex PCR reads with MiXCR, one row per CDR3 protein. The sample yields around 450,000 distinct CDR3 sequences, 15% seen once. Separately, the same data were catalogued under a study of T cells in Graves' hyperthyroidism and ophthalmopathy.

This material consisted of peripheral blood mononuclear cells (PBMCs), taken at new diagnosis, from a patient treated with antithyroid drugs. The receptor set was obtained from a woman between 40 and 55 years old with Graves disease. CDR3s include the opening cysteine and the closing phenylalanine or tryptophan. The D gene is left open where the match is weak. Size tells how often a clone was seen (once, few, many) or the class of an expanded clone, and some rows leave it out.

CDR3nt	CDR3aa	len	abundance	j_gene	v_gene	d_gene
TGTGCCAGCAGCCTAGGGTGGGGGGCTGGGGCCAACGTCCTGACTTTC	CASSLGWGAGANVLTF	16	.	TRBJ2-6	TRBV7-8	.
TGTGCCAGCAGCAAAGTATCGGGAGGGGGCTCCTACGAGCAGTACTTC	CASSKVSGGGSYEQYF	16	.	TRBJ2-7	TRBV4-2	TRBD2
TGTGCCAGCCTTTTCCAGGGTTTAAGAAGCACCGGGGAGCTGTTTTTT	CASLFQGLRSTGELFF	16	many	TRBJ2-2	TRBV2	.
TGTGCCAGCTCACAACCGGGACGCTATGGCTACACCTTC	CASSQPGRYGYTF	13	.	TRBJ1-2	TRBV18	.
TGTGCCAGCAGCAAAGCTGGAACGGGCCTCTACGAGCAGTACTTC	CASSKAGTGLYEQYF	15	many	TRBJ2-7	TRBV6-1	.
TGTGCCAGCAGGCCCCCCCGACAGGGTTGGCAGCCCCAGCATTTT	CASRPPRQGWQPQHF	15	few	TRBJ1-5	TRBV28	TRBD1
TGTGCCAGCAGTTTTGTGGGGGGCGCGACCGGGGAGCTGTTTTTT	CASSFVGGATGELFF	15	many	TRBJ2-2	TRBV28	.
TGTGCCAGCAGTGGGGACTCTGAGACCCAGTACTTC	CASSGDSETQYF	12	.	TRBJ2-5	TRBV12-3/TRBV12-4	.
TGTGCCTGGAGTGTAACCGGGGACGAGCAGTACTTC	CAWSVTGDEQYF	12	many	TRBJ2-7	TRBV30	.
TGTGCCAGCAGTTACTCTGACACGTTTGATACGCAGTATTTT	CASSYSDTFDTQYF	14	.	TRBJ2-3	TRBV6-5	.
TGTGCCAGCAGCTCCGTTTTTGAGCAGTATTTT	CASSSVFEQYF	11	many	TRBJ2-3	TRBV7-8	.
TGTGCCAGCAGCGCGGACAGGGGAATAAACACCATATATTTT	CASSADRGINTIYF	14	.	TRBJ1-3	TRBV7-2	TRBD1
TGTGCCAGCAGTTCGGGACTAGCGGGAGCAGGCGGAACCGGGGAGCTGTTTTTT	CASSSGLAGAGGTGELFF	18	many	TRBJ2-2	TRBV12-3/TRBV12-4	TRBD2
TGTGCCAGCAGCCCGGGACAGAATAATTCACCCCTCCACTTT	CASSPGQNNSPLHF	14	many	TRBJ1-6	TRBV11-3	TRBD1
TGCAGCGTTGGGGACAGTTACCAAGAGACCCAGTACTTC	CSVGDSYQETQYF	13	many	TRBJ2-5	TRBV29-1	TRBD1
TGTGCCAGTAGTATTCCTGGGACTAGTAACGATGAGCAGTTCTTC	CASSIPGTSNDEQFF	15	.	TRBJ2-1	TRBV19	TRBD2
TGCGCCAGCAGCGGAAGCTCTGGGGCCAACGTCCTGACTTTC	CASSGSSGANVLTF	14	many	TRBJ2-6	TRBV27	.
TGCAGTGCTAGAGAAGAGGATTCACCCCTCCACTTT	CSAREEDSPLHF	12	many	TRBJ1-6	TRBV20-1	.
TGTGCCAGCAGTTTTTCTTTTGTCAGTTCCTACAATGAGCAGTTCTTC	CASSFSFVSSYNEQFF	16	many	TRBJ2-1	TRBV27	.
TGTGCCAGCAGCTTAACAGATCCGGGACTAGCGGGAGGAGGAACCGGGGAGCTGTTTTTT	CASSLTDPGLAGGGTGELFF	20	many	TRBJ2-2	TRBV7-3	TRBD2
TGCAGTGCTTCGGGACAGGGCCACGAGCAGTACTTC	CSASGQGHEQYF	12	many	TRBJ2-7	TRBV20-1	TRBD1
TGCAGCGTTCCCGGACAGTTAGATGAAAAACTGTTTTTT	CSVPGQLDEKLFF	13	.	TRBJ1-4	TRBV29-1	.
TGCGCCAGCAGCCAGGGACTAGCGGGAGGTGGGCCTTACGAGCAGTACTTC	CASSQGLAGGGPYEQYF	17	.	TRBJ2-7	TRBV5-1	TRBD2
TGTGCCAGCACCCCTCGGGCGTTGAACACTGAAGCTTTCTTT	CASTPRALNTEAFF	14	.	TRBJ1-1	TRBV28	.
TGTGCCAGCAGTTACCTCCGGGACTATACGAACAATGAGCAGTTCTTC	CASSYLRDYTNNEQFF	16	.	TRBJ2-1	TRBV12-3/TRBV12-4	TRBD2